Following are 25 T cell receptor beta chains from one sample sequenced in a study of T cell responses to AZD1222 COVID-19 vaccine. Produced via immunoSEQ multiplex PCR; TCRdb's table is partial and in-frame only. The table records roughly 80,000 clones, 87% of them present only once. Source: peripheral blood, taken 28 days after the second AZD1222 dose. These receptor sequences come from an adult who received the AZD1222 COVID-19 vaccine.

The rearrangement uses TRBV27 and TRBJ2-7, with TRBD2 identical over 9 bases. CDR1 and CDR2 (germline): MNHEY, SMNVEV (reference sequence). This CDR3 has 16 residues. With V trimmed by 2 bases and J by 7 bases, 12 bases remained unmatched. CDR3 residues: CASSLRFGLALDEQYF. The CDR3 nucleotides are TGTGCCAGCAGTTTAAGGTTTGGACTAGCGTTGGATGAGCAGTACTTC.

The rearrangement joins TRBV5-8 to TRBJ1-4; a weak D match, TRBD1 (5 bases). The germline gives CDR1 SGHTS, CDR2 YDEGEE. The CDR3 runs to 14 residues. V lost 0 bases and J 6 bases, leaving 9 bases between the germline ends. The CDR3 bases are TGTGCCAGCAGCTTGGGGGGGGACTATGAAAAACTGTTTTTT. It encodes CASSLGGDYEKLFF.

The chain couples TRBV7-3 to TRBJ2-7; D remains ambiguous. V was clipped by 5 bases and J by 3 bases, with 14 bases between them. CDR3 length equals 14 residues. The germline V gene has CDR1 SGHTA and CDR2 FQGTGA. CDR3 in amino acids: CASSLNGRNYEQYF. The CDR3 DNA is TGTGCCAGCAGCCTAAACGGTCGGAACTACGAGCAGTACTTC.

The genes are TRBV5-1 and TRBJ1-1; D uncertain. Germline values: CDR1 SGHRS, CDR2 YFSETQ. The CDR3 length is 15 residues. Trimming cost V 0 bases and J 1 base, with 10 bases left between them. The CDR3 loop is CASSLDGFKNTEAFF. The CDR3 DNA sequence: TGCGCCAGCAGCTTGGACGGTTTTAAGAACACTGAAGCTTTCTTT.

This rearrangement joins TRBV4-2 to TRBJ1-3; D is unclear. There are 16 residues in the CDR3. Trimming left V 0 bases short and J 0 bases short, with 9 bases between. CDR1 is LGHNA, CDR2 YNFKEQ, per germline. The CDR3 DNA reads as TGTGCCAGCAGCCAAGATGAATACAGCTCTGGAAACACCATATATTTT. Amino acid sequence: CASSQDEYSSGNTIYF.

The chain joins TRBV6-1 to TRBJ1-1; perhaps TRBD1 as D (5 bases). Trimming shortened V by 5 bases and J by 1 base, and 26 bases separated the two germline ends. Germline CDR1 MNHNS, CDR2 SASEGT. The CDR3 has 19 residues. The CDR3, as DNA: TGTGCCAGCAGTAAAGGGGTCTGGAATCAGGGATGGAGGAACACTGAAGCTTTCTTT. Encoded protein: CASSKGVWNQGWRNTEAFF.

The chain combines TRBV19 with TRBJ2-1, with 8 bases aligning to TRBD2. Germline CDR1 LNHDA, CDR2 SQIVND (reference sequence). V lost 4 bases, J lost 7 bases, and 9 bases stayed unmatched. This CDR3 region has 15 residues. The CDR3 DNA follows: TGTGCCAGTAGTAAGGGCGGGGGGCTCAGGAATGAGCAGTTCTTC. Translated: CASSKGGGLRNEQFF.

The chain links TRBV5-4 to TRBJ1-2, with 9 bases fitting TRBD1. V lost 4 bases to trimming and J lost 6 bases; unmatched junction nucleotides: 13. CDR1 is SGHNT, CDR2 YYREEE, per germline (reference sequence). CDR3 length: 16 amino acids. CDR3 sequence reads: CASSHALQGAHNGYTF. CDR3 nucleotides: TGTGCCAGCAGCCACGCCTTACAGGGGGCCCATAATGGCTACACCTTC.

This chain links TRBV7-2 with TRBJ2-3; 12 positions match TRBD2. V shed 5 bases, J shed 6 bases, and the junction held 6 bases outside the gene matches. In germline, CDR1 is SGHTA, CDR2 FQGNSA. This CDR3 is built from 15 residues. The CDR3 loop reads CASSNLAGGFDTQYF. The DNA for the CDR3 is TGTGCCAGCAGCAATCTAGCGGGGGGGTTTGATACGCAGTATTTT.

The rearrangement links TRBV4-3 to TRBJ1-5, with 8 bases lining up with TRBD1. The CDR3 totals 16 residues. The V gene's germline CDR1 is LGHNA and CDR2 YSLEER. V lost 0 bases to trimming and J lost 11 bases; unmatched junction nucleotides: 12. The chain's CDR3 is CASSQEPAGGAGAQHF. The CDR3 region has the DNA TGCGCCAGCAGCCAAGAACCGGCAGGGGGCGCGGGGGCCCAGCATTTT.

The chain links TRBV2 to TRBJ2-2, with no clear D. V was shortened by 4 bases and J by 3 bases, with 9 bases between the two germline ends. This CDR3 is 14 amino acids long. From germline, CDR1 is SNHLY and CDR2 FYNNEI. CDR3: CASSAATHTGELFF. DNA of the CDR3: TGTGCCAGCAGTGCGGCCACACACACCGGGGAGCTGTTTTTT.

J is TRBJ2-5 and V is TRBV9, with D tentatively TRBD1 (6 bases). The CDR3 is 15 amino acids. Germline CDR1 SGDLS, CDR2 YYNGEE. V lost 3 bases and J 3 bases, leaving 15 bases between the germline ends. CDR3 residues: CASSEGWAGEETQYF. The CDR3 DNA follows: TGTGCCAGCAGCGAGGGGTGGGCAGGGGAAGAGACCCAGTACTTC.

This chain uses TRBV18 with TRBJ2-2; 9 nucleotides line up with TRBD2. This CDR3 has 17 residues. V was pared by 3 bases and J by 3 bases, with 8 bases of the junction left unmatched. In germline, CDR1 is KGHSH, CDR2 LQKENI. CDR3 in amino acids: CASSPFSGGLYTGELFF. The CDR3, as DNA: TGTGCCAGCTCACCCTTTAGCGGGGGCCTTTACACCGGGGAGCTGTTTTTT.

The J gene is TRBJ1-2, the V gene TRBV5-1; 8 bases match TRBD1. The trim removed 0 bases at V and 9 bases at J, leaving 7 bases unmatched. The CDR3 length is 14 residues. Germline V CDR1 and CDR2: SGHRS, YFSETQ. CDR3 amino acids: CASSLADRGSSYTF. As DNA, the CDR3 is TGCGCCAGCAGCTTGGCCGACAGGGGATCCAGCTACACCTTC.

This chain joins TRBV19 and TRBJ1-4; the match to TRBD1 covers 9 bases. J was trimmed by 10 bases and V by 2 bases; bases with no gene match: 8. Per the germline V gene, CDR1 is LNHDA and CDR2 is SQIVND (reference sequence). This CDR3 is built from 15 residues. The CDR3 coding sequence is TGTGCCAGTAGTATATCCCCGGGACAGGGAGGAAAACTGTTTTTT. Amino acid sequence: CASSISPGQGGKLFF. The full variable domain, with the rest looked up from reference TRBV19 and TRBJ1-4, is DGGITQSPKYLFRKEGQNVTLSCEQNLNHDAMYWYRQDPGQGLRLIYYSQIVNDFQKGDIAEGYSVSREKKESFPLTVTSAQKNPTAFYLCASSISPGQGGKLFFGSGTQLSVL.

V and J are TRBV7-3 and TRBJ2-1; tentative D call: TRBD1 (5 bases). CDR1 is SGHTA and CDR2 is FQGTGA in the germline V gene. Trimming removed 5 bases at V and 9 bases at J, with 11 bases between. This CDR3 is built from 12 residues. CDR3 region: CASSVRVGEQFF. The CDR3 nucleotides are TGTGCCAGCAGCGTCAGGGTTGGTGAGCAGTTCTTC.

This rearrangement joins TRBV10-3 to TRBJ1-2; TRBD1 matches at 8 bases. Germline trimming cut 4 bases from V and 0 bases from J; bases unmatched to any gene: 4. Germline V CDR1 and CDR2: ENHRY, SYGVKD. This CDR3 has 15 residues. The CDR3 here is CAISVGTGANYGYTF. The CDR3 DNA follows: TGTGCCATCAGTGTTGGGACAGGAGCTAACTATGGCTACACCTTC.

The CDR3 protein is CAISGSSSVDTQYF. The CDR3 DNA reads TGTGCCATCAGTGGGTCCTCCAGCGTAGATACGCAGTATTTT. The chain carries TRBV10-3 and TRBJ2-3; no firm D call. Trimming left V 4 bases short and J 5 bases short, with 13 bases between. Germline CDR1 ENHRY, CDR2 SYGVKD. CDR3 length: 14 amino acids.

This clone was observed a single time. CDR3 sequence (DNA): TGTGCCAGCCGGGGAACTGGAAACACCATATATTTT. It is translated as CASRGTGNTIYF. The rearrangement uses TRBV6-5 and TRBJ1-3; unclear D gene. Germline CDR1 reads MNHEY; CDR2 reads SVGAGI. This CDR3 has 12 amino acids. V was cut by 8 bases and J by 2 bases, with 7 bases left in between.

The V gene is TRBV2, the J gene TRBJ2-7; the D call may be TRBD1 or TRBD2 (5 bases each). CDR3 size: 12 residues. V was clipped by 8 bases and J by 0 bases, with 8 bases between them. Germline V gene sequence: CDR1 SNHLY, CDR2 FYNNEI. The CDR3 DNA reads TGTGCCAGCGGGGGAAGCTCCTACGAGCAGTACTTC. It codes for CASGGSSYEQYF.

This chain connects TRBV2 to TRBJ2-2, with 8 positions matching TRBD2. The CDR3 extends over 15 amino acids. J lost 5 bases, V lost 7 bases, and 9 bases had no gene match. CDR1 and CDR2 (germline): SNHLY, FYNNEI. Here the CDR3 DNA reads TGTGCCAGCAAGGCGGGGGGCGTCTTGACCGGGGAGCTGTTTTTT. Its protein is CASKAGGVLTGELFF.

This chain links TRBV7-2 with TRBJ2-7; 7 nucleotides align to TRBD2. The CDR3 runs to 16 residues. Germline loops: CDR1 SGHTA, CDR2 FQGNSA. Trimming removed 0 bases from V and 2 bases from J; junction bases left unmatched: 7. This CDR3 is CASSLAGGASTYEQYF. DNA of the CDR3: TGTGCCAGCAGCTTAGCGGGAGGGGCTTCAACCTACGAGCAGTACTTC.

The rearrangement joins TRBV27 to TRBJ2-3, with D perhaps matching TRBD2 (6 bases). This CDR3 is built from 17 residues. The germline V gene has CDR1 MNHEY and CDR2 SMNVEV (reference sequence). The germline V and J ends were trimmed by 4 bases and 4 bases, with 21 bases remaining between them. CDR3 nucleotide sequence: TGTGCCAGCAGTTCAACCGGGACTCCAACTAGGTCAGATACGCAGTATTTT. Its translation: CASSSTGTPTRSDTQYF.

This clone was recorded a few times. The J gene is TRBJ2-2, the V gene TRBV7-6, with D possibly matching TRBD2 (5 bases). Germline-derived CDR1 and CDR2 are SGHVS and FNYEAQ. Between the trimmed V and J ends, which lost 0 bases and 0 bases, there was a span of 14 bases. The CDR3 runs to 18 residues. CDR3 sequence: CASSLATVRAPNTGELFF. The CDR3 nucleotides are TGTGCCAGCAGCTTAGCGACGGTGAGGGCTCCGAACACCGGGGAGCTGTTTTTT. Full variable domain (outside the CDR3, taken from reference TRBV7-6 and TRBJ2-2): GAGVSQSPRYKVTKRGQDVALRCDPISGHVSLYWYRQALGQGPEFLTYFNYEAQQDKSGLPNDRFSAERPEGSISTLTIQRTEQRDSAMYRCASSLATVRAPNTGELFFGEGSRLTVL.

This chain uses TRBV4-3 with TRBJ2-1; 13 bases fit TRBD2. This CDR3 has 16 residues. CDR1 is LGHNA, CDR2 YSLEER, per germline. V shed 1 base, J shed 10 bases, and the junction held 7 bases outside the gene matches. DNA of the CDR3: TGCGCCAGCAGCCAAGGAACTAGCGGGGGGGCCGGCGAGCAGTTCTTC. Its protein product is CASSQGTSGGAGEQFF.